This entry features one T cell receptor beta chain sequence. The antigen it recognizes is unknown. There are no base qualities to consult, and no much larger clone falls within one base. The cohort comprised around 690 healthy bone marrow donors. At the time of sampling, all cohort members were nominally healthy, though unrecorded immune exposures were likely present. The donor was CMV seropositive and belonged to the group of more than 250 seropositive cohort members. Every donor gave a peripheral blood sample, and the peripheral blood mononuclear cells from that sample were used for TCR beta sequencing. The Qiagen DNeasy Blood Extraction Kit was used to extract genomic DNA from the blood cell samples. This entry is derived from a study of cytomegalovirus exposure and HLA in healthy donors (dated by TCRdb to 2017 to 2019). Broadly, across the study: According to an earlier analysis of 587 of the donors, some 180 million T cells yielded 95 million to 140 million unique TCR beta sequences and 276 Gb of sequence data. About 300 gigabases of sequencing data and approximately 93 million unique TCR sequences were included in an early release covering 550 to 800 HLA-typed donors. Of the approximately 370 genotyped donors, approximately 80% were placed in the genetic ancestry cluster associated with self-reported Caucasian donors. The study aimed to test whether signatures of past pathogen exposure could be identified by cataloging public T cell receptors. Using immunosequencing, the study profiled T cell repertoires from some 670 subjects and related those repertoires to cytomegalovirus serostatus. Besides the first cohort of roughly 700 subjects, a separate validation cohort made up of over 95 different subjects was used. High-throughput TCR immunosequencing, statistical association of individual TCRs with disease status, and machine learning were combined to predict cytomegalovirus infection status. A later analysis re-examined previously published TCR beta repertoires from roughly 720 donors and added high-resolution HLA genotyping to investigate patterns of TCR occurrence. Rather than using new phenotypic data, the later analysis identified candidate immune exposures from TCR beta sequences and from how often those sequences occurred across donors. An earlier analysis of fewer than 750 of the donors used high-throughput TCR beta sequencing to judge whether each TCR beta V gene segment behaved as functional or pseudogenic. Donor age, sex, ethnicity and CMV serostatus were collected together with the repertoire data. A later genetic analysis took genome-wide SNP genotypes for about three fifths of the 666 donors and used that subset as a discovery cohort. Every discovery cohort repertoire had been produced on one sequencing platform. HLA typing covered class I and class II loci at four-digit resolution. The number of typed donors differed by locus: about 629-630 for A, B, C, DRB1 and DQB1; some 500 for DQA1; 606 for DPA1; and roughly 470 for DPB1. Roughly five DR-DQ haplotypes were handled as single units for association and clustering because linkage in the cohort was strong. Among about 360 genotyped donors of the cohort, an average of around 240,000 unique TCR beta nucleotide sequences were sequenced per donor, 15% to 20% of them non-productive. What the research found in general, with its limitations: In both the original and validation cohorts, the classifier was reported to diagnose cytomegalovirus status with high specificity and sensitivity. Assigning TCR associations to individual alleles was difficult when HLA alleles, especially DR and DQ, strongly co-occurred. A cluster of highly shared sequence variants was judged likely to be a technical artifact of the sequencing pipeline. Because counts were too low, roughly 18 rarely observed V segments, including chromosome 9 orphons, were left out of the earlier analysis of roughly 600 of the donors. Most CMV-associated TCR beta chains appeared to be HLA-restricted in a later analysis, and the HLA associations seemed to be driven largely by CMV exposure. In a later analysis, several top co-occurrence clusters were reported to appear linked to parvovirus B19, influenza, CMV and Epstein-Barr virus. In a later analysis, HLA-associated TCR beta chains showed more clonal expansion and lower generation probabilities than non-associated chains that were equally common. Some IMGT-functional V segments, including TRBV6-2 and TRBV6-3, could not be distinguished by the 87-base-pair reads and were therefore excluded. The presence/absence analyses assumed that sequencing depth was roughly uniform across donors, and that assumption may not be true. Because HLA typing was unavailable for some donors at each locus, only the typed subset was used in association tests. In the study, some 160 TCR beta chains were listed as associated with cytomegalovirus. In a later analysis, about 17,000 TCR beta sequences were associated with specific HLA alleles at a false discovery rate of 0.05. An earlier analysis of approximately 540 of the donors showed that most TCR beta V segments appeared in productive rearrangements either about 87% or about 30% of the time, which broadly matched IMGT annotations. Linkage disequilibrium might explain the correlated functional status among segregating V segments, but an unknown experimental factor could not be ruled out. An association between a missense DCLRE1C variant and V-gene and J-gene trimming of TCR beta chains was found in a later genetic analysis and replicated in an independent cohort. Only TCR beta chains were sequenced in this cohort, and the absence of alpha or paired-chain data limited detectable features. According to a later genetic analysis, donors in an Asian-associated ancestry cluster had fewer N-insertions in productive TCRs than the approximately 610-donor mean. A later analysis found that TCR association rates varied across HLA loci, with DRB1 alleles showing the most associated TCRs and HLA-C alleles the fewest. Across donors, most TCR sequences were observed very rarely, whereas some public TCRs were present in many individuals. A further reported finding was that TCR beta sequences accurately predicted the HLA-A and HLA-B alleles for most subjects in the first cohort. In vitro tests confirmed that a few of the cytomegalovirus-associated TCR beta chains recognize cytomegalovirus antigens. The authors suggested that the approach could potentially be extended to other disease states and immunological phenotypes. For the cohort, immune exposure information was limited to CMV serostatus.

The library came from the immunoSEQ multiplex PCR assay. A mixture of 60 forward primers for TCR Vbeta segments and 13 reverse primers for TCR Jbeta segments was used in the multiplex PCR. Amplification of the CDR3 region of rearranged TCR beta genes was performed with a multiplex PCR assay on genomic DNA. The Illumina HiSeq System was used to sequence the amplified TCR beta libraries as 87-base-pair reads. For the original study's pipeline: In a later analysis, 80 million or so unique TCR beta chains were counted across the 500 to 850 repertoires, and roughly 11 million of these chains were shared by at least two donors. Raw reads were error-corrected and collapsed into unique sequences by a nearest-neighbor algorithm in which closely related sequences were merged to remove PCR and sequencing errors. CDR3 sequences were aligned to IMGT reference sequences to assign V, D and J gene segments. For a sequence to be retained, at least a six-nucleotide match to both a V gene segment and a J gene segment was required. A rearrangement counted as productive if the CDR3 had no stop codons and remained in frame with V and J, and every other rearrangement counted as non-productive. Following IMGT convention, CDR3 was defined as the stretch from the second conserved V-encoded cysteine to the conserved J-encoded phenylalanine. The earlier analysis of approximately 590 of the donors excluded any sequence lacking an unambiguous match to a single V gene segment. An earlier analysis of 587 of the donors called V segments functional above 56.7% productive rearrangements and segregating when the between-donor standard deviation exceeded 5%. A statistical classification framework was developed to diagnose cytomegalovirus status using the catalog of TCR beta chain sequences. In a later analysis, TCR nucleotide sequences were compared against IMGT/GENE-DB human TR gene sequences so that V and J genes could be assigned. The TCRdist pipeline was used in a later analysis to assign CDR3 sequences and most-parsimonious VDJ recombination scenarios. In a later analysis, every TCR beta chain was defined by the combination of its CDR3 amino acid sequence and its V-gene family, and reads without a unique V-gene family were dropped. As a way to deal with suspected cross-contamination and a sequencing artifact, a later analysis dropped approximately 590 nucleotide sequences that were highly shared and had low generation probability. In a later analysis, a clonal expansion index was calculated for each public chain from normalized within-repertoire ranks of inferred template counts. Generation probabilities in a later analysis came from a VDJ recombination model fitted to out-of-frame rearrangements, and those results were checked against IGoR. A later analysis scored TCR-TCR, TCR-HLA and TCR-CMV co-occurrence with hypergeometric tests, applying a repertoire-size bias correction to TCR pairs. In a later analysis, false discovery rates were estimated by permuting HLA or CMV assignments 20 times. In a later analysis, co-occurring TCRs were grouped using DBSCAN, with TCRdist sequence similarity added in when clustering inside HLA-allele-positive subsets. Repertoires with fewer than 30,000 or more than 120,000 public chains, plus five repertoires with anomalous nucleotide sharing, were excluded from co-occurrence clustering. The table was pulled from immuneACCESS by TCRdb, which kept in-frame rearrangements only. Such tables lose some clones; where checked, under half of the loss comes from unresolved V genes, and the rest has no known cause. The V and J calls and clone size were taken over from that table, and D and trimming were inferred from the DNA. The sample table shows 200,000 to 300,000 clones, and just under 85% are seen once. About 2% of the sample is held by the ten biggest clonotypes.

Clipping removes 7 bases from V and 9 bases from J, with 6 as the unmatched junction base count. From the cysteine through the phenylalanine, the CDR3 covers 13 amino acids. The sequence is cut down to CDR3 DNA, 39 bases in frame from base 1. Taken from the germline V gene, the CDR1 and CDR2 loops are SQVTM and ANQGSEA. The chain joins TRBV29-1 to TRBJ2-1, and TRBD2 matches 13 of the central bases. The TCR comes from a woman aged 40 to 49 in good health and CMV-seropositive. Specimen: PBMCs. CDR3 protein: CSDRTSGSLEQFF. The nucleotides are TGCAGCGACCGGACTAGCGGGAGTCTTGAGCAGTTCTTC.